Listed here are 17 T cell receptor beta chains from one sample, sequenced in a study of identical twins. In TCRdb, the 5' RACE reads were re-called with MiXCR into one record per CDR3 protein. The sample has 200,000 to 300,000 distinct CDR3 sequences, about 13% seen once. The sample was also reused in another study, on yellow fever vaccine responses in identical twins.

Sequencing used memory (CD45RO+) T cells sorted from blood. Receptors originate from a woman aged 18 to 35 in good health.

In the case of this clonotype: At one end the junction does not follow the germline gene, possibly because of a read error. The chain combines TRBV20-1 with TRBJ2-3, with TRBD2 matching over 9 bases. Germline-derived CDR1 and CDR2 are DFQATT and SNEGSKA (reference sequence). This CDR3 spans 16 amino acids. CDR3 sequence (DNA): TGCTGTGCTAGAGATCTGAGCGGGGGGAACACAGATACGCAGTATTTT. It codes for CCARDLSGGNTDTQYF.

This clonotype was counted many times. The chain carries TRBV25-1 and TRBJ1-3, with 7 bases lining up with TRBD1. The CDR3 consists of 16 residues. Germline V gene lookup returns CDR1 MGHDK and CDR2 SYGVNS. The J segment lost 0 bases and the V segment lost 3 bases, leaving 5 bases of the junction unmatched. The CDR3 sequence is CASSELRGSSGNTIYF. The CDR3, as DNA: TGTGCCAGCAGTGAGCTCAGGGGGAGCTCTGGAAACACCATATATTTT.

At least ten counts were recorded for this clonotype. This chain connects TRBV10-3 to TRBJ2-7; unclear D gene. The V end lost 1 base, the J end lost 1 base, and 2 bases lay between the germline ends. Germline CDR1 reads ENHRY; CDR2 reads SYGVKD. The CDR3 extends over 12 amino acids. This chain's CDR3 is CAISELSYEQYF. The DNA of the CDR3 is TGTGCCATCAGTGAGTTATCCTACGAGCAGTACTTC.

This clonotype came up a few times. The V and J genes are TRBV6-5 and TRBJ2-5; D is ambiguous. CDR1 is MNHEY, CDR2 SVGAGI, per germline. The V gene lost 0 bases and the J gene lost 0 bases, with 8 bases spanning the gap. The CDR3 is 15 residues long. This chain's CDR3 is CASSYSARYQETQYF. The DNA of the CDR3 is TGTGCCAGCAGTTACTCAGCTCGATACCAAGAGACCCAGTACTTC.

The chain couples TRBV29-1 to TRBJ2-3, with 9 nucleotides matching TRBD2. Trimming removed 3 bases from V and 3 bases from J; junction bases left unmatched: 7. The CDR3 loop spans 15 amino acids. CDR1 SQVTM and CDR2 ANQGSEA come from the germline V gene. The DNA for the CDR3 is TGCAGCGTTGAGATAGCGGGAGTGGGTACAGATACGCAGTATTTT. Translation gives CSVEIAGVGTDTQYF.

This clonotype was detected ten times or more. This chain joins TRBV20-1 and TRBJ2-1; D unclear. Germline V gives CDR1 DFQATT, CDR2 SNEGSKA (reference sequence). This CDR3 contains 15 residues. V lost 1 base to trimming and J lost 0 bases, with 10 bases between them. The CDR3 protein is CSARGAVRSYNEQFF. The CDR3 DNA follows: TGCAGTGCTAGAGGTGCGGTCCGCTCCTACAATGAGCAGTTCTTC.

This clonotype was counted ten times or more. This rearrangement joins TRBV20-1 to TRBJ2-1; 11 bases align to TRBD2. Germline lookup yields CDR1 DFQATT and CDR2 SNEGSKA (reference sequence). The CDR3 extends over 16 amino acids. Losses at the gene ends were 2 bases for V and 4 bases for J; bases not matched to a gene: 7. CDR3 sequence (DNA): TGCAGTGCTAGAATGGATGGGACTAGCGGATACAATGAGCAGTTCTTC. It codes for CSARMDGTSGYNEQFF.

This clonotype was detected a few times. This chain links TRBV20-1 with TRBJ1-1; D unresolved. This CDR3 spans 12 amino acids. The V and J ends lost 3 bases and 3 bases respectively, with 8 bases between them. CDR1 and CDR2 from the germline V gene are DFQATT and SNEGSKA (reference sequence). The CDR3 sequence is CSASNTYTEAFF. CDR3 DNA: TGCAGTGCTAGTAATACCTACACTGAAGCTTTCTTT.

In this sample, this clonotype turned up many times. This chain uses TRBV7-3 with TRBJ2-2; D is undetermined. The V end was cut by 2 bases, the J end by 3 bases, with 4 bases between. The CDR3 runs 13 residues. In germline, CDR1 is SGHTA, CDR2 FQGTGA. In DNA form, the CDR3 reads TGTGCCAGCAGCTTATGGGACACCGGGGAGCTGTTTTTT. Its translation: CASSLWDTGELFF.

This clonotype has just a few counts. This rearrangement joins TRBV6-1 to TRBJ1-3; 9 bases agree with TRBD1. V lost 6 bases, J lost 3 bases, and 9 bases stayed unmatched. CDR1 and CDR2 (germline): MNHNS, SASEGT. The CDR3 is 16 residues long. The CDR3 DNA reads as TGTGCCAGCAGACTCACCGGGACAGGGAATGGAAACACCATATATTTT. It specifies CASRLTGTGNGNTIYF.

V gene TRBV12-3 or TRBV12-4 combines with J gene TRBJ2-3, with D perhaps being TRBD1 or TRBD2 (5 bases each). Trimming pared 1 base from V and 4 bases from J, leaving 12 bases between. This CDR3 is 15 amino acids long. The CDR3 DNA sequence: TGTGCCAGCAGTTTAGAGGGGCCCGGGGCAGATACGCAGTATTTT. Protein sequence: CASSLEGPGADTQYF.

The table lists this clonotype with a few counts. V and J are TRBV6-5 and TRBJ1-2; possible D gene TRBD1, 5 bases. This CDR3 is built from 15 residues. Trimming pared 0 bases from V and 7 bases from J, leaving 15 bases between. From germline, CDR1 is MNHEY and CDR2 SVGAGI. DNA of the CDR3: TGTGCCAGCAGTTACTCTCGGGGGGGACCACCTGGCTACACCTTC. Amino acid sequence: CASSYSRGGPPGYTF.

This chain's CDR3 is CASSGRLAGEWETQYF. The CDR3 DNA is TGTGCCAGCAGCGGCCGACTAGCGGGAGAGTGGGAGACCCAGTACTTC. V is TRBV4-2 and J is TRBJ2-5, with 12 bases lining up with TRBD2. CDR3 size: 16 residues. V dropped 5 bases and J dropped 5; count of bases not matched to a gene: 9. CDR1 and CDR2 from the germline V gene are LGHNA and YNFKEQ.

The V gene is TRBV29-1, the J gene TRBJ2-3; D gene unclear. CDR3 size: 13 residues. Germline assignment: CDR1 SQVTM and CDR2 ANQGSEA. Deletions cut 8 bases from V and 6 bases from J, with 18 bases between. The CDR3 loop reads CSILGWGRDTQYF. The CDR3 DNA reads TGCAGCATCCTGGGGTGGGGAAGGGATACGCAGTATTTT.

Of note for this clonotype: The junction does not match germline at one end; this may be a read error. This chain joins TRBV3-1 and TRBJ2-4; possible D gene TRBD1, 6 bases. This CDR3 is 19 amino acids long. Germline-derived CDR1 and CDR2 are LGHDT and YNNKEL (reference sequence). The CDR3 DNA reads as TGTGCCTGCAGCCAAGATCCGGTGGGGGCAAATCGGGCCAAAAACATTCAGTACTTC. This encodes CACSQDPVGANRAKNIQYF.

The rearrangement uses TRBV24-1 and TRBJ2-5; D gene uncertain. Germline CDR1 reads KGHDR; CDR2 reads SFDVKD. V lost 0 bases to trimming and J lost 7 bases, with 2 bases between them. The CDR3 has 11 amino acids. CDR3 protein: CATSDLGTQYF. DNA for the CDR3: TGTGCCACCAGTGATTTGGGGACCCAGTACTTC.

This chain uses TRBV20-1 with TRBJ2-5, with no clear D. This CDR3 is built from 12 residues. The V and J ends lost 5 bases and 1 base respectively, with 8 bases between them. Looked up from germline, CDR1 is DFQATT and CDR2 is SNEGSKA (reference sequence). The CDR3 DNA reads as TGCAGTGCTGAAGGGTTCCAAGAGACCCAGTACTTC. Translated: CSAEGFQETQYF.